This TCR beta chain was sequenced during a study of T cells after yellow fever vaccination (dated by TCRdb to about 2019). Context from the whole study: Libraries from fractions with low cell numbers were prepared with the SMART-Seq v4 Ultra Low Input RNA kit. To follow T-cell clones before and after both primary and booster YFV17D yellow fever vaccination, bulk TCR alpha and beta repertoires underwent longitudinal sequencing. The cohort comprised two healthy male donors, one aged 18 to 30 and one aged 30 to 40 years. Blood was drawn at multiple timepoints before and after primary and secondary immunization, with bulk PBMC replicates and cell subsets isolated.

As regards this clonotype: The target of this receptor is not known. No quality values exist for individual bases; no much larger clone is one base distant.

Paper-wide results and their limitations: Most clones expanded after primary vaccination were re-detected after the booster (around 96% of CD4 and about 88% of CD8), suggesting broad memory maintenance. A small share of clonotypes was detected in both CD4 and CD8 compartments, with the overlap likely arising from convergent recombination. Computational filtering was required because FACS-sorted repertoires could contain abundant contaminating clonotypes from the bulk population. The secondary T-cell response was weaker than the primary response but faster, peaking on day 5 instead of day 15. Only a couple of donors were included in the study, so the extent to which the findings can be generalized is limited.

The CDR1 and CDR2 encoded by the germline V gene are SGHTA and FQGNSA. Including the terminal cysteine and phenylalanine, the CDR3 comprises 16 residues. This entry keeps only the CDR3 DNA: 48 bases, framed from base 1. Germline trimming: 4 bases from V, 4 bases from J; junction bases outside gene matches: 8. TCR cDNA was made using 5'RACE template switching, a step that added a universal primer site and unique molecular identifiers. Priming for cDNA synthesis came from both the TCR alpha and TCR beta constant segments. Library amplification used two PCR steps, and the second PCR step added sample barcodes and sequencing adapters. Sequencing of libraries was performed on Illumina HiSeq 2500 (2x100 bp) or NovaSeq (2x150 bp). The authors' analysis ran thus. Demultiplexing of reads and collapsing into UMI consensus sequences were performed with MIGEC, and V(D)J alignment was carried out with MiXCR. Vaccine-responding clonotypes were identified with edgeR using replicate PBMC samples, with FDR below 0.01 and a log2 fold change above 5 up to day 15 being required. Bulk clonotypes were assigned CD4 or CD8 identity according to which sequenced CD4 or CD8 repertoire held them at higher abundance. TCRdb itself trimmed the public reads at Q25 with fastp, ran MiXCR and retained productive beta chains. A single entry per CDR3 protein holds the most common genes and DNA from its merged rows. TCRdb's processing, not the authors', yielded these V and J calls. The sample profile shows 450,000 to 600,000 distinct CDR3 sequences; about 17% of them were found once. The leading ten clones occupy roughly a sixth of the sample.

The sample's treatment or condition label, decoded: live attenuated yellow fever vaccine strain. At every blood-draw timepoint, two biological replicates of bulk PBMCs were collected. A standard Ficoll-Paque protocol was used to isolate PBMCs from peripheral blood. TriZol was used to extract RNA from bulk PBMCs, CD4 and CD8 fractions, and dextramer-positive and dextramer-negative fractions. The source material was PBMCs, sampled about 5 days after the first yellow fever vaccination. The clonotype was recovered from a man between 18 and 29 years old who received the YFV17D yellow fever vaccine. Recombination connected TRBV7-2 to TRBJ2-3, with 10 junctional bases fitting TRBD2. CDR3 protein: CASSSRLAGSADTQYF. DNA sequence: TGTGCCAGCAGCTCCCGACTAGCGGGCTCGGCAGATACGCAGTATTTT.